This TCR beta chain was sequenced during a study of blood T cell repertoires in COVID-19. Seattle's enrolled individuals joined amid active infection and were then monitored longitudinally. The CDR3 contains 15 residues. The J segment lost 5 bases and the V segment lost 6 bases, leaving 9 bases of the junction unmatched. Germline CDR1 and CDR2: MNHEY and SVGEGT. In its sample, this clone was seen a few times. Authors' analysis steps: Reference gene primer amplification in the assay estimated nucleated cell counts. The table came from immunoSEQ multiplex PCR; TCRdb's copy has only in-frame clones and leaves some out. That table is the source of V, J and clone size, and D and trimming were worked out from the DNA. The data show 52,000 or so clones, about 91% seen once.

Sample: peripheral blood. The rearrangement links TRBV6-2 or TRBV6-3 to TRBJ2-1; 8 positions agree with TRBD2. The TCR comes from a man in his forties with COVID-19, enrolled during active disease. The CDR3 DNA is TGTGCCAGCAGCCTCCGACTAGCGACCCACAATGAGCAGTTCTTC. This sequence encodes CASSLRLATHNEQFF.